This T cell receptor (beta chain) was profiled in a study of Ad26.COV2.S vaccination and SARS-CoV-2 variants. Study conclusions and caveats: CD8+ and CD4+ T cells specific for spike reportedly responded with substantial breadth after vaccination. While placebo recipients had lower spike-specific TCR breadth, vaccine recipients had more. Comparability of non-spike TCR breadth was observed across vaccine and placebo recipients.

Treatment here: approximately 18 received Ad26.COV2.S at low or high dose, single or two shots; 5 received placebo; per-sample allocation not given. Sampling was done on day 63 after the first vaccine or placebo injection. What was given as vaccine was an Ad26 vector encoding Wuhan-strain SARS-CoV-2 spike. This CDR3 is 17 amino acids long. Germline CDR1 reads SGDLS; CDR2 reads YYNGEE. V dropped 2 bases and J dropped 5; count of bases not matched to a gene: 12. Sequencing used immunoSEQ multiplex PCR; TCRdb keeps in-frame clones, though not all of them. Of 300,000 to 350,000 clones detected, 85% to 90% appear once; the ten largest clones hold approximately 1.9%. Turning to this clone: What it binds is not known.

The V gene is TRBV9, the J gene TRBJ2-1; TRBD2 matches 8 bases. The sample in question was peripheral blood, obtained in a trial of Ad26.COV2.S vaccine versus placebo. The origin of this receptor is a person aged 18-60 years who received the Ad26.COV2.S COVID-19 vaccine or a placebo. CDR3 DNA: TGTGCCAGCAGCGTTTCGGGCCTAGCGGGCTTCAACAATGAGCAGTTCTTC. Its protein is CASSVSGLAGFNNEQFF. Together with reference TRBV9 and TRBJ2-1, the CDR3 gives the full variable domain: DSGVTQTPKHLITATGQRVTLRCSPRSGDLSVYWYQQSLDQGLQFLIQYYNGEERAKGNILERFSAQQFPDLHSELNLSSLELGDSALYFCASSVSGLAGFNNEQFFGPGTRLTVL.